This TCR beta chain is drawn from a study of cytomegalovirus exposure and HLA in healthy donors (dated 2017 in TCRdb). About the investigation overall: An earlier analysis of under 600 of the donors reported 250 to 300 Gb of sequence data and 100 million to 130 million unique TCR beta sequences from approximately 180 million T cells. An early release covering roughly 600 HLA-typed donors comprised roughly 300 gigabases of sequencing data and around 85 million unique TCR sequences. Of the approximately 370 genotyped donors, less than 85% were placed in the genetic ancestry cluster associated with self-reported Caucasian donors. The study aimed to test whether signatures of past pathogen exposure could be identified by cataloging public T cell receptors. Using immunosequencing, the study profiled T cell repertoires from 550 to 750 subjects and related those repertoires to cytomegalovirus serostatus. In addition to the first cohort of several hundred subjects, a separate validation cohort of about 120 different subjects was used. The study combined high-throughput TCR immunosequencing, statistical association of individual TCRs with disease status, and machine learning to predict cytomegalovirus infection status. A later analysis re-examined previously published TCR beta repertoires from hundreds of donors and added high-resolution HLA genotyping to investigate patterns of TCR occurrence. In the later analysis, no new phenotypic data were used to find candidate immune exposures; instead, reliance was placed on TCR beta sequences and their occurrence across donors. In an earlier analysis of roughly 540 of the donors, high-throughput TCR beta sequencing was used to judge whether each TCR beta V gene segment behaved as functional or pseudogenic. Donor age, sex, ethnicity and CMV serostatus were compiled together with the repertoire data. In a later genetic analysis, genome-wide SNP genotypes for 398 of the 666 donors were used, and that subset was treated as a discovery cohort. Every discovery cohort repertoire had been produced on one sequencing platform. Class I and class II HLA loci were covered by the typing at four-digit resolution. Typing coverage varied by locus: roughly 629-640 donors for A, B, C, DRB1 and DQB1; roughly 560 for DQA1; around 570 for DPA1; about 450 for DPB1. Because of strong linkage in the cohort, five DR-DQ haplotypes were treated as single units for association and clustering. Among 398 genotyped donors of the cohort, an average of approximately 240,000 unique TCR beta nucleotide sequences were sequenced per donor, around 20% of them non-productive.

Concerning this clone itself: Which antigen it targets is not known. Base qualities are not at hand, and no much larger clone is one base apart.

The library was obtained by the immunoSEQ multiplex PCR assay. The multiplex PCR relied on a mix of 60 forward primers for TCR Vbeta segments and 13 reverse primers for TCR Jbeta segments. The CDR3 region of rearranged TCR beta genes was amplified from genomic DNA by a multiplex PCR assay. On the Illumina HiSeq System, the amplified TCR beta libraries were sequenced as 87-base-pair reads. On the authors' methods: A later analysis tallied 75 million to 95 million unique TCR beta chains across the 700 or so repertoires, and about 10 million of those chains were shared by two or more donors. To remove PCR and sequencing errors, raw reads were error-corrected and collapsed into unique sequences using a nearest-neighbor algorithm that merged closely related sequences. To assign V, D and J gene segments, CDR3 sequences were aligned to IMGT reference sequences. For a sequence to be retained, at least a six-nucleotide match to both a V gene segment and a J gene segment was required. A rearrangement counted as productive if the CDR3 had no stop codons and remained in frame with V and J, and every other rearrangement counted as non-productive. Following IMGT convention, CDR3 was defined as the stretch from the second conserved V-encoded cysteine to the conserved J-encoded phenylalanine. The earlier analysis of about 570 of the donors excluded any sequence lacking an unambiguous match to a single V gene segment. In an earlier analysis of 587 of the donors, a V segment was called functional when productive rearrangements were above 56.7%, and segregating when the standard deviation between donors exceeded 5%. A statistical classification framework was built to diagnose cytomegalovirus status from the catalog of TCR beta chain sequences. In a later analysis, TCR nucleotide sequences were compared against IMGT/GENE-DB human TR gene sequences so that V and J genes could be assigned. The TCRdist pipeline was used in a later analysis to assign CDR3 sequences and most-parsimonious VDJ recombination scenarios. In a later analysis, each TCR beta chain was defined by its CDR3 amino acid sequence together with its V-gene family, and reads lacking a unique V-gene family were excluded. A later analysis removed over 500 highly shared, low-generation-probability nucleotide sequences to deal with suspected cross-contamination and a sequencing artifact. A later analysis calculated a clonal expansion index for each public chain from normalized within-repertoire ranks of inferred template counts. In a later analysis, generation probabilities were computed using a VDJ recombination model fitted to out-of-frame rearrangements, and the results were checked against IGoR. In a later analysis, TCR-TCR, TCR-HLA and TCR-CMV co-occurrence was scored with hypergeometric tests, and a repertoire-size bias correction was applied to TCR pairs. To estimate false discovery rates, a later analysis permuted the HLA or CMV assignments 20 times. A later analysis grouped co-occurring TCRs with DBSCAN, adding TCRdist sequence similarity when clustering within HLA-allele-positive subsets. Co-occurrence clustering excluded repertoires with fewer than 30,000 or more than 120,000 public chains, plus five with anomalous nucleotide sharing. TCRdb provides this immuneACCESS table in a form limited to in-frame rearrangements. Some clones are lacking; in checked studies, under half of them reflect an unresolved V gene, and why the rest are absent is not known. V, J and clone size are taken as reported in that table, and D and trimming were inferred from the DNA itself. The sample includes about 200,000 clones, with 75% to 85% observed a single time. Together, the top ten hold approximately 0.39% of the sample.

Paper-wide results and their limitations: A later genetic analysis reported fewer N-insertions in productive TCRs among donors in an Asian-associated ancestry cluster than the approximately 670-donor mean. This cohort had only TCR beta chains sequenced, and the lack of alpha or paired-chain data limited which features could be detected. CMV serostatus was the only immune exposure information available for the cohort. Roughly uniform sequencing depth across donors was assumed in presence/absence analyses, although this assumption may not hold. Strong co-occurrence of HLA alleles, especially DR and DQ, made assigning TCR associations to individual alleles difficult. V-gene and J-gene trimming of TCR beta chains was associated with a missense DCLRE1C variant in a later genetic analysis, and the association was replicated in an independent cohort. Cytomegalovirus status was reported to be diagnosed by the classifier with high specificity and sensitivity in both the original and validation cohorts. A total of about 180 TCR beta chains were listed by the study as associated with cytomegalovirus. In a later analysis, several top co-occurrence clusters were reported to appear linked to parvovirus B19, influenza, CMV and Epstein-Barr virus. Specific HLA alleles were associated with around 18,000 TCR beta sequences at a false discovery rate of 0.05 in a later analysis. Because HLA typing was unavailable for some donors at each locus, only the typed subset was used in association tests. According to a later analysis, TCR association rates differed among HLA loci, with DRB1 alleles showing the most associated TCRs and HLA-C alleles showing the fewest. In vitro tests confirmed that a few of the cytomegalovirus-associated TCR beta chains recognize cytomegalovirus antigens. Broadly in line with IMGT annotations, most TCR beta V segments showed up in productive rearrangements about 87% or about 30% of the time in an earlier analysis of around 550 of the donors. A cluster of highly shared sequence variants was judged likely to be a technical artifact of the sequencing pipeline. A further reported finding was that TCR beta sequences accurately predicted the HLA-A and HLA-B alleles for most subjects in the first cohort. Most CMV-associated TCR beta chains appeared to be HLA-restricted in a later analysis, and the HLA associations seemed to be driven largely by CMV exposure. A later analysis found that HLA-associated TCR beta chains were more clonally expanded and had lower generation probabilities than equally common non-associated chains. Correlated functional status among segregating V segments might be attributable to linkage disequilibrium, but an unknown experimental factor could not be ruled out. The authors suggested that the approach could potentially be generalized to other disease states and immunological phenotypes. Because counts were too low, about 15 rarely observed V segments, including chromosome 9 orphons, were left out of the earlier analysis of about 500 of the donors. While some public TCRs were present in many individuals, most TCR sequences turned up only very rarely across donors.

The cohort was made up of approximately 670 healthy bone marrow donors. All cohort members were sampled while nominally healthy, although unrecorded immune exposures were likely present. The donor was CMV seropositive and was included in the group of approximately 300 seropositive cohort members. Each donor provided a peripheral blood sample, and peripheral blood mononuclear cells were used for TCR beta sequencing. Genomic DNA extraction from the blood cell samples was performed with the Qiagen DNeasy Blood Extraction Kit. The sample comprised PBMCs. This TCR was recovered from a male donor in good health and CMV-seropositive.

The base sequence is TGTGCCAGCAGCCTCGTCGCGCTCTACAATGAGCAGTTCTTC. Translated, it gives CASSLVALYNEQFF. The rearrangement combines TRBV7-2 with TRBJ2-1, with no confident D gene call. V lost 5 bases and J lost 3 bases; the stretch between them is 11 bases long. For CDR1 and CDR2, the germline V gene lists SGHTA and FQGNSA. The CDR3 numbers 14 residues from cysteine through phenylalanine. The CDR3 DNA has 42 bases and is translated from base 1.